This paragraph reports one T cell receptor (beta chain). Here the CDR3 omits its conserved ending phenylalanine or tryptophan, so a read error is the likely source. The sample belongs to a study of glioma-infiltrating T cells. TCR alpha and beta CDR3 regions were amplified from RNA using iRepertoire nested multiplex PCR. For one-step reverse transcription and amplification, about 90-450 ng of tissue mRNA or PBMC total RNA was used. TCRdb reprocessed the multiplex PCR reads via MiXCR and lists one record per CDR3 protein. Seen here are around 190,000 distinct CDR3 sequences, about 40% observed once, and the top ten hold around 5.2%. Germline assignment: CDR1 MNHNS and CDR2 SASEGT. V dropped 5 bases and J dropped 4; count of bases not matched to a gene: 12. CDR3 size: 17 residues.

Source material: glioma tissue, nonneoplastic brain tissue, or PBMCs (not recorded which). V usage is TRBV6-1 and J usage is TRBJ1-2; 11 bases line up with TRBD1. The sequence came from a human donor with low-grade glioma or glioblastoma, undergoing nonglioma brain surgery, or in good health (not recorded which). The CDR3 DNA reads as TGTGCCAGCAGTCGACGGGTGGACAGGGGGCGAGCCTATGGCTACACCTTA. It codes for CASSRRVDRGRAYGYTL.